What follows describes a single TCR beta chain. Its antigen is currently unknown. TCR beta CDR3 regions were amplified from RNA. A set of HTBI primers served as the primers for a first-round RT-PCR of the TCR CDR3. TCRdb processed the multiplex PCR reads anew with MiXCR; each CDR3 protein has one entry. The top ten hold about a third of the sample, which has about 250,000 distinct CDR3 sequences, around 24% seen once. This specimen belongs to a study of T cells in Graves' hyperthyroidism and ophthalmopathy. The study, taken as a whole, reports: Most clonotypes that expanded in the thyroid above 0.001 also showed up in blood.

J was trimmed by 3 bases and V by 7 bases; bases with no gene match: 7. Germline V gives CDR1 SNHLY, CDR2 FYNNEI. The CDR3 covers 14 residues. This sequence was found in a woman aged 40-49 years with Graves' ophthalmopathy. The rearrangement joins TRBV2 to TRBJ2-7, with 9 nucleotides matching TRBD2. Sequencing was done on a sample of blood. The CDR3 DNA reads TGTGCCAGCACAACTAGCGGGCTGAGCTACGAGCAGTACTTC. Amino acids: CASTTSGLSYEQYF.